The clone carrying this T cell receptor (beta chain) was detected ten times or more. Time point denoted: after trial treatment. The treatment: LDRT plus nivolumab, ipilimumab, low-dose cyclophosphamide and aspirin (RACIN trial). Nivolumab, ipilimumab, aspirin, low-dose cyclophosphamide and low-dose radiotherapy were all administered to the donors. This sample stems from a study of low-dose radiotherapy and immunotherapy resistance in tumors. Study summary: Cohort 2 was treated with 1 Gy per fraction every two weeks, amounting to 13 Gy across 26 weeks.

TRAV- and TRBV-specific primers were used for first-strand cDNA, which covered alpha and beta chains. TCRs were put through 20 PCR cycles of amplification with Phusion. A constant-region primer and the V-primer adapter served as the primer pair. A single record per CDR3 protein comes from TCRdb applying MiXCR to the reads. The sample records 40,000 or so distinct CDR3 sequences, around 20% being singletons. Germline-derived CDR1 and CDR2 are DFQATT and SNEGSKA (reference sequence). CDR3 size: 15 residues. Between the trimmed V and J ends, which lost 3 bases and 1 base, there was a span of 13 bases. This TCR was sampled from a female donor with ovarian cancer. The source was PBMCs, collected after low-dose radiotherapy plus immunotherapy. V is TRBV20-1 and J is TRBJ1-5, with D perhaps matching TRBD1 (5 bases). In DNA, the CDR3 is TGCAGTGCTAGCCGGGCGGGGGTCAGCAATCAGCCCCAGCATTTT. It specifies CSASRAGVSNQPQHF.